This T cell receptor (beta chain) was recovered during a study of blood T cells in healthy people across ages. Study-wide results and limits: The unknown donor CMV status may have confounded expanded clonotype changes.

With 7 bases clipped from V and 1 base from J, the junction kept 4 bases outside the gene matches. The CDR3 runs to 14 residues. It was with a sample-barcoded 5' primer and a J-beta primer mix that a second PCR of roughly 7 to 11 cycles was run. TCRdb processed the 5' RACE reads anew with MiXCR; each CDR3 protein has one entry. The top ten hold about an eighth of the sample, which has some 900,000 distinct CDR3 sequences, around 46% seen once. Comment on this clonotype: Its antigen remains unknown.

V and J are TRBV12-3 or TRBV12-4 and TRBJ2-5, with 9 bases fitting TRBD2. The TCR was taken from a man in his thirties or forties in good health. The source material was blood. The CDR3 DNA is TGTGCCAGCAAGGCTAGCGGGGCCCAAGAGACCCAGTACTTC. It specifies CASKASGAQETQYF.